This TCR beta chain was recorded in a study of shared clonotypes between healthy human individuals. Findings and limits, study-wide: Limited genetic and exposure-history diversity came from having few donors. Shared clonotypes across all four donors exceeded non-shared ones in generation probability. The sharing of 5% to 5.5% of naive CD4 clonotypes was seen across a handful of donors.

V was shortened by 1 base and J by 4 bases, with 13 bases between the two germline ends. CDR3 length equals 15 residues. The V gene's germline CDR1 is SGHTA and CDR2 FQGNSA. Replicate PCRs for sorted subsets used around 200 ng DNA; this equaled around 29,000 T cell genomes. Measured with immunoSEQ multiplex PCR; TCRdb has only the in-frame clones, and not every one. The repertoire consists of more than 850,000 clones, with about four fifths occurring once and the leading ten covering 0.5% to 0.6%. This clone turned up a few times. Antigen: not known. This TCR derives from a man aged 18 to 29 in good health. Some clones in this sample may be carry-over from other donors' samples. Source material: memory CD4+ T cells from PBMCs. The subset was: CD45RA-negative fraction. The V gene is TRBV7-2, the J gene TRBJ1-1, with TRBD1 as a possible D gene (6 bases). The CDR3 region is CASSLGGGRSTEAFF. The CDR3 DNA sequence: TGTGCCAGCAGCTTAGGAGGGGGAAGGAGCACTGAAGCTTTCTTT.